This TCR beta chain was obtained from a study of shared clonotypes between healthy human individuals. Study-wide results and caveats: A generally larger estimated richness was seen in naive subsets than in memory subsets.

In germline, CDR1 is WSHSY, CDR2 SAAADI. The V end was cut by 7 bases, the J end by 4 bases, with 15 bases between. The CDR3 length is 14 residues. Worth noting for this clone: Its target is unknown.

Sorted subsets were amplified in replicate PCRs using around 0.2 ug DNA, 32,000 or so T cell genomes. Only in-frame clones appear in the TCRdb table, and some are missing; sequencing was by immunoSEQ multiplex PCR. The sample includes millions of clones, around nine tenths of them seen just once. This chain links TRBV10-2 with TRBJ2-3, with D perhaps matching TRBD1 (5 bases). This receptor was obtained from a man in his late teens or twenties in good health. Sequences were obtained from naive CD4+ T cells sorted from blood. As to subset: CD45RA+ positively selected. The CDR3 loop reads CASKGQGLADTQYF. In DNA form, the CDR3 reads TGCGCCAGCAAAGGTCAGGGTCTCGCAGATACGCAGTATTTT.